This T cell receptor (beta chain) was sequenced for a study of blood T cell repertoires in COVID-19. Study-wide context: PBMCs, B-cell-depleted T cells, or T cells were the source of the cDNA or gDNA that made up the material.

The germline CDR1 and CDR2 sequences are SGDLS and YYNGEE. CDR3 size: 14 residues. Trimming cost V 2 bases and J 8 bases; bases outside gene matches: 7. Per the original data handling: Amplification of reference gene primers was used by the study to estimate nucleated cell counts. The method was immunoSEQ multiplex PCR; TCRdb's version includes in-frame clones alone and lacks a portion of them. Clone size and V and J calls were adopted from that table, with D and trimming inferred from the DNA. This sample yields 410,000 or so clones, of which 70% to 90% are seen a single time; 1.5% to 1.7% belongs to the top ten.

The sequence was collected from a woman between 35 and 50 years old with COVID-19, enrolled during active disease. The sample consisted of peripheral blood. The V call is TRBV9, the J call TRBJ2-1, with TRBD2 identical over 7 bases. The CDR3: CASSVVGGPYEQFF. The CDR3, as DNA: TGTGCCAGCAGCGTCGTGGGAGGGCCATATGAGCAGTTCTTC.